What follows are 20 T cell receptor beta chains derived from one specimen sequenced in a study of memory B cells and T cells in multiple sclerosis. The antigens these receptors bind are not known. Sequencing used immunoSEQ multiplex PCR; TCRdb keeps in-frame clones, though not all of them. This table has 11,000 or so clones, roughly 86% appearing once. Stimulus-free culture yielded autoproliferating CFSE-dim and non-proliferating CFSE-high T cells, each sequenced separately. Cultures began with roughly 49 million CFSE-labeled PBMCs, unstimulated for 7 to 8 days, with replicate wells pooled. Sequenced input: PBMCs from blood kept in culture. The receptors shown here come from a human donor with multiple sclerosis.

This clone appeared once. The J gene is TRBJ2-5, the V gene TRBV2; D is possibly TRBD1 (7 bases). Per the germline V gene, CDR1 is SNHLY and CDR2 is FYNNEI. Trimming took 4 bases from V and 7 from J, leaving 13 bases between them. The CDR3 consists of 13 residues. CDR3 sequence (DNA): TGTGCCAGCAGTGGGCGACAGGGAGGGACCCAGTACTTC. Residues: CASSGRQGGTQYF.

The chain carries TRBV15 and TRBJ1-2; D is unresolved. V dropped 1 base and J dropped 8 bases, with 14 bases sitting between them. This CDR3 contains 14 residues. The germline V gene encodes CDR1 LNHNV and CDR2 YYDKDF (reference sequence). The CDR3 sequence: CATSRASPTRGYTF. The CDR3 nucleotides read TGTGCCACCAGCAGAGCCTCCCCGACCAGGGGCTACACCTTC.

The CDR3 reads CASSLSRGVTEAFF. The CDR3 DNA sequence: TGCGCCAGCAGCCTTTCGAGGGGTGTCACTGAAGCTTTCTTT. The chain combines TRBV4-3 with TRBJ1-1; TRBD1 is a possible D gene (5 bases). There are 14 residues in the CDR3. Per the germline V gene, CDR1 is LGHNA and CDR2 is YSLEER. V gave up 4 bases and J gave up 4 bases, with 13 bases separating them.

CDR3 sequence: CASSITRSGELFF. CDR3 nucleotides: TGTGCCAGCAGTATAACTAGATCCGGGGAGCTGTTTTTT. The chain carries TRBV27 and TRBJ2-2; a weak D match, TRBD2 (5 bases). From germline, CDR1 is MNHEY and CDR2 SMNVEV (reference sequence). V lost 5 bases and J lost 6, with 10 bases in between. CDR3 size: 13 residues.

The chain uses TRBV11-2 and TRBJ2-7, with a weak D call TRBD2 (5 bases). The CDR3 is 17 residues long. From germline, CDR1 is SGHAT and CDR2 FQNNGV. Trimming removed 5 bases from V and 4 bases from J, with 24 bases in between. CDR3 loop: CASSLSPYPGIEYEQYF. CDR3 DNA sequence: TGTGCCAGCAGCCTCTCCCCGTACCCCGGGATCGAGTACGAGCAGTACTTC.

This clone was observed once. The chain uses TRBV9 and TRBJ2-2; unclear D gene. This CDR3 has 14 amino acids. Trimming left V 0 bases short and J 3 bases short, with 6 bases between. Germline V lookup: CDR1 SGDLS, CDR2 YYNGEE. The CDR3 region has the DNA TGTGCCAGCAGCGTAGATCCGGACACCGGGGAGCTGTTTTTT. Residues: CASSVDPDTGELFF.

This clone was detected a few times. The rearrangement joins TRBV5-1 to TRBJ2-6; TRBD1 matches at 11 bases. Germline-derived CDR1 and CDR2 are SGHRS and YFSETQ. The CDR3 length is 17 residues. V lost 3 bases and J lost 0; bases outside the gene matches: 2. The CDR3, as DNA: TGCGCCAGCAGCTGGACAGGGGGCCTCTCTGGGGCCAACGTCCTGACTTTC. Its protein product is CASSWTGGLSGANVLTF. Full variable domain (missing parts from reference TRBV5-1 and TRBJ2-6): KAGVTQTPRYLIKTRGQQVTLSCSPISGHRSVSWYQQTPGQGLQFLFEYFSETQRNKGNFPGRFSGRQFSNSRSEMNVSTLELGDSALYLCASSWTGGLSGANVLTFGAGSRLTVL.

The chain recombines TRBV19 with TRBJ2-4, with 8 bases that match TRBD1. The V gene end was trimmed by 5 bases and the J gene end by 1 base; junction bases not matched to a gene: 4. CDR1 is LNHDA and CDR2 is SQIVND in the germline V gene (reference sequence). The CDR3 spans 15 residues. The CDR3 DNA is TGTGCCAGTAGTCCAGGGGGCTGGGCCAAAAACATTCAGTACTTC. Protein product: CASSPGGWAKNIQYF. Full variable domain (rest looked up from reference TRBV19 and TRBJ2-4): DGGITQSPKYLFRKEGQNVTLSCEQNLNHDAMYWYRQDPGQGLRLIYYSQIVNDFQKGDIAEGYSVSREKKESFPLTVTSAQKNPTAFYLCASSPGGWAKNIQYFGAGTRLSVL.

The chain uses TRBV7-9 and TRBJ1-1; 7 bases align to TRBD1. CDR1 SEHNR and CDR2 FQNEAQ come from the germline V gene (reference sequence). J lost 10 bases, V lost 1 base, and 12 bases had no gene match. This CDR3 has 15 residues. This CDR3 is CASSLVGTDLSRAFF. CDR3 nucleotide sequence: TGTGCCAGCAGCTTAGTAGGGACAGATTTATCTAGAGCTTTCTTT.

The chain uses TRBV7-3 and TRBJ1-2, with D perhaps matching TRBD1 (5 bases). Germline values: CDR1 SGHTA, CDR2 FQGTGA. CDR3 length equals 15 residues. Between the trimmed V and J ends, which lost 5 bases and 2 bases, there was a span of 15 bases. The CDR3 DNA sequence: TGTGCCAGCAGCCTCCAGGGAGGAGAAAACTATGGCTACACCTTC. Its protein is CASSLQGGENYGYTF.

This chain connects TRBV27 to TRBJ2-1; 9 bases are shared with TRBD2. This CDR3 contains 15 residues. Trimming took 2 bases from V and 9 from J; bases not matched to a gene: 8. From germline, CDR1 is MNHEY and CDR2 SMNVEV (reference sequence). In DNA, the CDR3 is TGTGCCAGCAGTTTAAAAGTAGCGGGAGACGGTGAGCAGTTCTTC. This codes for CASSLKVAGDGEQFF.

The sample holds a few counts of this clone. CDR3 sequence: CASSFSGQSNYGYTF. For the CDR3, the DNA is TGTGCCAGCAGCTTCTCGGGACAGAGTAACTATGGCTACACCTTC. The genes are TRBV5-4 and TRBJ1-2, with TRBD1 matching over 7 bases. The length of the CDR3 is 15 residues. After removal of 2 bases from V and 1 base from J, the junction contained 5 bases not matched to a gene. Germline assignment: CDR1 SGHNT and CDR2 YYREEE (reference sequence).

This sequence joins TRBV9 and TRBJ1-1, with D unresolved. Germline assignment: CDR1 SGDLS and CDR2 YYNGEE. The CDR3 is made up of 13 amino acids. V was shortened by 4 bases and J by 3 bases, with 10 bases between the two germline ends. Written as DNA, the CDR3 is TGTGCCAGCAGCTTCACCGTGGACACTGAAGCTTTCTTT. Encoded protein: CASSFTVDTEAFF.

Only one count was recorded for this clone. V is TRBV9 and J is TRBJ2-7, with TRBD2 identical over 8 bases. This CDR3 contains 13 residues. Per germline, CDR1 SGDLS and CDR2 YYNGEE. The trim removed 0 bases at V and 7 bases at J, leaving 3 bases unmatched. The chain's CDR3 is CASSVDSGNEQYF. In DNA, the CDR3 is TGTGCCAGCAGCGTAGATAGCGGGAATGAGCAGTACTTC.

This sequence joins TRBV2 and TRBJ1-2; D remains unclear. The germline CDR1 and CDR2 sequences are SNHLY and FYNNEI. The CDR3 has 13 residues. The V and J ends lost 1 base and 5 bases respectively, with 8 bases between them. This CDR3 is CASSEVSDYGYTF. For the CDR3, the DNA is TGTGCCAGCAGTGAAGTCTCAGATTATGGCTACACCTTC.

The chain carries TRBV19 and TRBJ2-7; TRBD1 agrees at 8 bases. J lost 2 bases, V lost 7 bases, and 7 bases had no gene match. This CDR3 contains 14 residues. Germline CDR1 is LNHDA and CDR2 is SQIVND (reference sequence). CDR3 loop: CASTGQGGAYEQYF. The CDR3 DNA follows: TGTGCCAGTACTGGACAGGGAGGCGCCTACGAGCAGTACTTC.

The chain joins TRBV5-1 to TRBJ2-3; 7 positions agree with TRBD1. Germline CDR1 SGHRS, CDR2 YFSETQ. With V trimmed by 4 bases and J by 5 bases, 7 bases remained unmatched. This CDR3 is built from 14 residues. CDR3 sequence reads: CASSGTGVGDTQYF. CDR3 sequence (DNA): TGCGCCAGCAGCGGTACAGGGGTTGGAGATACGCAGTATTTT.

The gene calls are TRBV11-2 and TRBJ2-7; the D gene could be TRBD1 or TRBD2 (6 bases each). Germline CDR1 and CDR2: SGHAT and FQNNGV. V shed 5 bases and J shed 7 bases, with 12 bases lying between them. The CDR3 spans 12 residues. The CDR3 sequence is CASSLQGGEQYF. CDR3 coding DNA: TGTGCCAGCAGCCTACAGGGAGGAGAGCAGTACTTC.

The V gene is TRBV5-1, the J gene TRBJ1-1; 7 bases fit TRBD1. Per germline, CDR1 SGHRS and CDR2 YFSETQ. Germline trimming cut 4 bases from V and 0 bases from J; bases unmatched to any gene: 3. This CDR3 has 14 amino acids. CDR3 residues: CASSQGQMNTEAFF. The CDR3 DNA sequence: TGCGCCAGCAGCCAGGGACAGATGAACACTGAAGCTTTCTTT.

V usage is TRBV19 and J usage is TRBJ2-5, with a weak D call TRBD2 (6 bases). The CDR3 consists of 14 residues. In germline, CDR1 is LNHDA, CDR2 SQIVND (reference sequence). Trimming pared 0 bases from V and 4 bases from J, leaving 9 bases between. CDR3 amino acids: CASSIDYGRETQYF. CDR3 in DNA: TGTGCCAGTAGTATAGATTACGGGAGAGAGACCCAGTACTTC.